The entry below gives a single T cell receptor beta chain sequence along with its context. This receptor's antigen is unknown. It has no much larger one-base neighbor in the sample; base qualities were not kept. The data stem from a study of cytomegalovirus exposure and HLA in healthy donors (dated by TCRdb to the late 2010s). For the study in its entirety: The 550 to 750 repertoires of the first cohort and the roughly 110 validation repertoires were produced on the same platform, according to a later analysis. Along with the approximately 650-subject first cohort, a separate validation cohort of some 130 different subjects was used. The study combined high-throughput TCR immunosequencing, statistical association of individual TCRs with disease status, and machine learning to predict cytomegalovirus infection status. The study aimed to test whether signatures of past pathogen exposure could be identified by cataloging public T cell receptors. Overall results and qualifications from the work: Of the cluster scores, around 95% were above 0 in a later analysis, which found that TCRs clustered in the first cohort also tended to co-occur in the approximately 130 validation repertoires. The authors suggested that the approach could potentially be generalized to other disease states and immunological phenotypes. The classifier was reported to diagnose cytomegalovirus status with high specificity and sensitivity in both the original and validation cohorts. A few of the identified cytomegalovirus-associated TCR beta chains were confirmed in vitro to be specific for cytomegalovirus antigens. The study listed 164 TCR beta chains as associated with cytomegalovirus. All 120 or so repertoires were used to score co-occurrence in the validation cohort in a later analysis, because that analysis had no HLA typing for the cohort. Most TCR sequences were observed very rarely across donors, whereas some public TCRs were present in many individuals.

The donors were included in the validation cohort of 130 or so subjects, a group kept apart from the approximately 670-subject first cohort. The library relied on the immunoSEQ multiplex PCR assay. The published analysis was carried out like this. A statistical classification framework was developed to diagnose cytomegalovirus status using the catalog of TCR beta chain sequences. TCRdb obtained this table from immuneACCESS and retained in-frame rearrangements with V and J assigned. These tables miss some clones; where compared with another copy, unresolved V genes account for less than half of the shortfall, and the remainder is unexplained. V and J calls and clone size follow that table, whereas D and trimming were derived from the DNA. The sample table shows tens of thousands of clones, and 95% are seen once. Together, the top ten hold over 6% of the sample. Measured from the cysteine to the phenylalanine, the CDR3 is 14 residues long. Only the CDR3 DNA stays, 42 bases, in frame from base 1. Germline trimming amounts to 6 bases on V and 0 bases on J, with 7 as the count of junction bases outside the gene matches. The germline V gene specifies SQVTM as CDR1 and ANQGSEA as CDR2.

The rearranged chain carries TRBV29-1 and TRBJ1-1, and 7 junctional nucleotides match TRBD1. Input material: PBMCs. The source is a woman aged 18-29 years in good health and CMV-seropositive. The CDR3 reads as follows: CSVHGTAMNTEAFF. The bases read TGCAGCGTCCACGGGACAGCTATGAACACTGAAGCTTTCTTT.